This T cell receptor (beta chain) was observed in a study of CD8+CD57+ T cells in acquired aplastic anemia. Using genomic DNA as the template, TCR beta VDJ and CDR3 profiling was carried out. In TCRdb, the reads were re-called with MiXCR into one record per CDR3 protein. The table lists about 420,000 distinct CDR3 sequences, 65% to 75% of them singletons, with 4% in the top ten. Study outcomes and limitations: Patients and controls turned out to have 25 to 30 CD8+ CDR3 sequences in common.

In its sample, this clonotype was seen a few times. What it binds is unknown. The CDR3 is made up of 13 amino acids. Germline loops: CDR1 MNHEY, CDR2 SVGEGT. Trimming pared 6 bases from V and 2 bases from J, leaving 11 bases between. The receptor was derived from a human donor in good health, serving as a control. Specimen: sorted CD4+, CD8+, or CD8+CD57+ T cells (not recorded which) from PBMCs. V gene TRBV6-2 or TRBV6-3 combines with J gene TRBJ2-7; either TRBD1 or TRBD2 may fit D (5 bases each). The CDR3 protein is CASSWDAPYEQYF. For the CDR3, the DNA is TGTGCCAGCAGCTGGGACGCACCCTACGAGCAGTACTTC.